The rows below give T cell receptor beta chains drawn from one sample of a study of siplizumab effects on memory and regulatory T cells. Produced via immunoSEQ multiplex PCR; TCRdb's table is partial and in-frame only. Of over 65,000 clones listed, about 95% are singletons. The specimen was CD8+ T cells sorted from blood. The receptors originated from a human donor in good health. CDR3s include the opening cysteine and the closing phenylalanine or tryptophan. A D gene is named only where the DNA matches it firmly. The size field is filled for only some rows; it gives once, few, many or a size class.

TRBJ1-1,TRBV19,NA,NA,CASNYGSLNTEAFF,TGTGCCAGTAATTACGGCAGCTTGAACACTGAAGCTTTCTTT
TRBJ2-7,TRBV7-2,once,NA,CASSLGRHLRGYEQYF,TGTGCCAGCAGCTTAGGCCGCCATCTCAGAGGCTACGAGCAGTACTTC
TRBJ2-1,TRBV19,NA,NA,CASSLSGSYNEQFF,TGTGCCAGTAGTCTCAGCGGGTCGTACAATGAGCAGTTCTTC
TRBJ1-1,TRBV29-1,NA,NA,CSVAGGTFLNTEAFF,TGCAGCGTGGCCGGGGGGACATTCTTGAACACTGAAGCTTTCTTT
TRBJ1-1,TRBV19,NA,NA,CASSIIAAGALNTEAFF,TGTGCCAGTAGTATAATTGCGGCAGGGGCCCTGAACACTGAAGCTTTCTTT
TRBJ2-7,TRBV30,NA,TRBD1,CAWSVRTGGYEQYF,TGTGCCTGGAGTGTAAGGACAGGGGGCTACGAGCAGTACTTC
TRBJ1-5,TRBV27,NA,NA,CASSLGRSNQPQHF,TGTGCCAGCAGTTTGGGGAGAAGCAATCAGCCCCAGCATTTT
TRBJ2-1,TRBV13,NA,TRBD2,CASSSGLGLGNEQFF,TGTGCCAGCAGCTCGGGACTAGGGTTAGGCAATGAGCAGTTCTTC
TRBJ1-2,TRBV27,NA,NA,CASSSGSGYTF,TGTGCCAGCAGTTCGGGTAGCGGCTACACCTTC
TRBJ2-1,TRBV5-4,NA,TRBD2,CASSGTAGSSYNEQFF,TGTGCCAGCAGCGGTACAGCGGGAAGCTCCTACAATGAGCAGTTCTTC
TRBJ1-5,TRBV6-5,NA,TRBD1,CASSTKDRSNQPQHF,TGTGCCAGCAGTACGAAGGACAGGAGCAATCAGCCCCAGCATTTT
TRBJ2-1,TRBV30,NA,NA,CAWSRQSYNEQFF,TGTGCCTGGAGTCGTCAGAGCTACAATGAGCAGTTCTTC
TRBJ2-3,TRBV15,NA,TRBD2,CATSRVPAGGPADTQYF,TGTGCCACCAGCAGAGTACCAGCGGGAGGGCCGGCAGATACGCAGTATTTT
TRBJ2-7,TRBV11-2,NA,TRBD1,CASSQGQGPYEQYF,TGTGCCAGCAGCCAAGGACAGGGGCCCTACGAGCAGTACTTC
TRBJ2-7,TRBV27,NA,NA,CASSLSASPLYEQYF,TGTGCCAGCAGTTTATCGGCTAGCCCTCTTTACGAGCAGTACTTC
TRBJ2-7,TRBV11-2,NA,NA,CASSLDIQGHEQYF,TGTGCCAGCAGCTTAGATATTCAGGGCCACGAGCAGTACTTC
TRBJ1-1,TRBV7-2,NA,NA,CASSFYRPSGTEAFF,TGTGCCAGCAGCTTTTACAGGCCCTCGGGTACTGAAGCTTTCTTT
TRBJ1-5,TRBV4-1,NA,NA,CASSPRTDSNQPQHF,TGCGCCAGCAGCCCCCGGACTGATAGCAATCAGCCCCAGCATTTT
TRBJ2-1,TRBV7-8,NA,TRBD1,CASSLMGQGNNEQFF,TGTGCCAGCAGCTTAATGGGACAGGGAAACAATGAGCAGTTCTTC
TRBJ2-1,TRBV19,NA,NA,CASSPSGRRNEQFF,TGTGCCAGTAGTCCTTCTGGCAGGCGCAATGAGCAGTTCTTC
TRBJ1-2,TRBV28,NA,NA,CASRSTGTNYGYTF,TGTGCCAGCAGGAGTACAGGGACAAACTATGGCTACACCTTC
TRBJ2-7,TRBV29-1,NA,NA,CSALGNSYEQYF,TGCAGCGCCCTCGGGAACTCCTACGAGCAGTACTTC
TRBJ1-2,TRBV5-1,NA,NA,CASSLGAEGYTF,TGCGCCAGCAGTCTGGGGGCGGAGGGCTACACCTTC
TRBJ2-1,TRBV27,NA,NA,CASSLSGNEQFF,TGTGCCAGCAGTTTATCCGGCAATGAGCAGTTCTTC
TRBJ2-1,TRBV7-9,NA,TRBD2,CASSLMSGKYNEQFF,TGTGCCAGCAGCTTAATGAGCGGGAAGTACAATGAGCAGTTCTTC
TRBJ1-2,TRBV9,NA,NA,CASSAQRGNYGYTF,TGTGCCAGCAGCGCCCAACGGGGGAACTATGGCTACACCTTC
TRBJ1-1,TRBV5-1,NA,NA,CASSLDGLNTEAFF,TGCGCCAGCAGCTTGGACGGCCTGAACACTGAAGCTTTCTTT
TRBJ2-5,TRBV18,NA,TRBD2,CASSLRPGLAGEDQETQYF,TGTGCCAGCTCACTTCGACCGGGACTAGCGGGAGAGGACCAAGAGACCCAGTACTTC
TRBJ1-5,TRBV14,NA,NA,CASSQGPHQPQHF,TGTGCCAGCAGCCAAGGACCGCACCAGCCCCAGCATTTT
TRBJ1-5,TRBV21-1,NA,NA,CASSKARWRGNQPQHF,TGTGCCAGCAGCAAAGCGCGGTGGAGGGGCAATCAGCCCCAGCATTTT
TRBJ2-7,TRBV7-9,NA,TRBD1,CASSTRGHNSYEQYF,TGTGCCAGCAGCACCAGGGGGCATAACTCCTACGAGCAGTACTTC
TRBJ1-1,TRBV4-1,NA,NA,CASSQNNAPEAFF,TGCGCCAGCAGCCAAAACAATGCACCTGAAGCTTTCTTT
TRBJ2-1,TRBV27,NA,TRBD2,CASSGLAGFNEQFF,TGTGCCAGCAGCGGACTAGCGGGATTTAATGAGCAGTTCTTC
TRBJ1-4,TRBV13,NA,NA,CASSITRKGGAYNEKLFF,TGTGCCAGCAGTATCACGCGGAAGGGTGGAGCATATAATGAAAAACTGTTTTTT
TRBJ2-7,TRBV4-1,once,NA,CASSQDPHGALGEQYF,TGCGCCAGCAGCCAAGATCCCCACGGAGCCCTGGGAGAGCAGTACTTC
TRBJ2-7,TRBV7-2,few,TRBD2,CASSLVATSGFMDEQYF,TGTGCCAGCAGCTTAGTTGCGACTAGCGGGTTTATGGACGAGCAGTACTTC
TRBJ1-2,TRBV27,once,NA,CASSLSGGQGTNYGYTF,TGTGCCAGCAGTTTATCGGGTGGGCAGGGCACTAACTATGGCTACACCTTC
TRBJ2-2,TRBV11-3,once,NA,CASSARSGGPNTGELFF,TGTGCCAGCAGCGCCCGATCCGGGGGGCCGAACACCGGGGAGCTGTTTTTT
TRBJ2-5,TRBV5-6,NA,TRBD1,CASSPGTGEETQYF,TGTGCCAGCAGCCCTGGGACAGGGGAAGAGACCCAGTACTTC
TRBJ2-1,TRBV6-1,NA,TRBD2,CASSEIGGTSGNNEQFF,TGTGCCAGCAGTGAAATAGGAGGGACTAGCGGTAACAATGAGCAGTTCTTC
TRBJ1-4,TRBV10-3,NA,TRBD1,CAISEGGTGLNEKLFF,TGTGCCATCAGTGAGGGGGGGACAGGACTTAATGAAAAACTGTTTTTT
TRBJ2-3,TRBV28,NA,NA,CASNEQGLRTDTQYF,TGTGCCAGCAACGAACAGGGTTTACGCACAGATACGCAGTATTTT
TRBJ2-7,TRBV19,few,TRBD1,CASRQGWDEQYF,TGTGCCTCGCGACAGGGGTGGGACGAGCAGTACTTC
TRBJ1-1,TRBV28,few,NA,CASSLGNTEAFF,TGTGCCAGCAGTCTGGGTAACACTGAAGCTTTCTTT
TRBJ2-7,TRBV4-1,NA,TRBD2,CASSQGAGVAYEQYF,TGCGCCAGCAGCCAGGGAGCGGGAGTGGCCTACGAGCAGTACTTC
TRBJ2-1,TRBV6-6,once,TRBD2,CASSYTSGRNEQFF,TGTGCCAGCAGTTACACCAGCGGGAGGAATGAGCAGTTCTTC
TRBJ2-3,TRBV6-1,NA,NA,CASSESGWESDTQYF,TGTGCCAGCAGTGAATCAGGGTGGGAGTCAGATACGCAGTATTTT
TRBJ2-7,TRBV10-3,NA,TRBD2,CAISEIAGASYEQYF,TGTGCCATCAGTGAGATAGCGGGAGCATCCTACGAGCAGTACTTC
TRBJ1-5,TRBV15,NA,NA,CATSRVRVNQPQHF,TGTGCCACCAGCAGAGTCAGGGTTAATCAGCCCCAGCATTTT
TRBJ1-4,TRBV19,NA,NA,CASSPSDTGDEKLFF,TGTGCCAGTAGTCCCTCGGACACGGGCGATGAAAAACTGTTTTTT
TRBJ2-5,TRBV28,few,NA,CASRMLGHRQETQYF,TGTGCCAGCAGAATGCTGGGACACAGGCAAGAGACCCAGTACTTC
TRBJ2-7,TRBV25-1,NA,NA,CASSGRRGGAYEQYF,TGTGCCAGCAGTGGCCGTAGGGGGGGGGCCTACGAGCAGTACTTC
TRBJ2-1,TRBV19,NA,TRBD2,CASSILGLALNEQFF,TGTGCCAGTAGTATTCTGGGACTAGCCCTCAATGAGCAGTTCTTC
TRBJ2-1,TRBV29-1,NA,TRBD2,CSVERREGQSEQFF,TGCAGCGTTGAACGGCGGGAGGGCCAGAGTGAGCAGTTCTTC